These T cell receptor beta chains were read from a single sample in a study of T cell responses to AZD1222 COVID-19 vaccine. This table comes from immunoSEQ multiplex PCR, and its TCRdb copy is limited to in-frame clones, with some not included. The table includes 82,000 or so clones, approximately 90% detected once. This specimen consisted of peripheral blood, obtained on day 0 of AZD1222 vaccination. These receptors were collected from an adult in good health. The CDR3 runs from the conserved cysteine through the conserved F or W. D genes are given only for firm matches. The size of a clone is reported for some rows only, either as once, few or many, or as a class for expanded clones.

j_gene,abundance,d_gene,v_gene,CDR3nt,CDR3aa
TRBJ1-4,-,-,TRBV5-5,TGTGCCAGCAGCTTGTTGTCGGTCGAAAAACTGTTTTTT,CASSLLSVEKLFF
TRBJ1-2,once,-,TRBV15,TGTGCCACCAGCGTCTCCACCTCCCGGGAAGGAGGCTACACCTTC,CATSVSTSREGGYTF
TRBJ1-4,-,-,TRBV20-1,TGCAGTGCCCACCTCGCCGAAAAACTGTTTTTT,CSAHLAEKLFF
TRBJ2-7,once,-,TRBV20-1,TGCAGTGCTAGGGAAGACTACGAGCAGTACTTC,CSAREDYEQYF
TRBJ2-1,-,-,TRBV30,TGTGCCTGGAGCAGGGGACATACGACCTACAATGAGCAGTTCTTC,CAWSRGHTTYNEQFF
TRBJ1-5,-,-,TRBV19,TGTGCCAGTAGTATTTTGGTGACGGGGAGCTCGAGTCAGCCCCAGCATTTT,CASSILVTGSSSQPQHF
TRBJ1-1,-,-,TRBV2,TGTGCCAGCAGCCCAGGGGAGGACACTGAAGCTTTCTTT,CASSPGEDTEAFF
TRBJ2-3,-,-,TRBV9,TGTGCCAGCAGCGCCGTTGGACTTGCAGATACGCAGTATTTT,CASSAVGLADTQYF
TRBJ1-5,once,-,TRBV9,TGTGCCAGCAGCCAGGGACCGGACGGATCAAATCAGCCCCAGCATTTT,CASSQGPDGSNQPQHF
TRBJ2-5,-,-,TRBV5-1,TGCGCCAGCAGCCTCGGACTGAAACAAGAGACCCAGTACTTC,CASSLGLKQETQYF
TRBJ1-6,-,TRBD1,TRBV19,TGTGCCAGTAATCAGGGGGACAGGGCTTCACCCCTCCACTTT,CASNQGDRASPLHF
TRBJ2-7,once,-,TRBV5-1,TGCGCCAGCACCGGGGACTGGAGCTACGAGCAGTACTTC,CASTGDWSYEQYF
TRBJ1-6,-,TRBD1,TRBV7-2,TGTGCCAGCAGATTGGGCAGGGGGCAGGGATTTTCTAATTCACCCCTCCACTTT,CASRLGRGQGFSNSPLHF
TRBJ2-2,-,-,TRBV4-2,TGTGCCAGCAGCCAAGACACCGGGGAGCTGTTTTTT,CASSQDTGELFF
TRBJ2-4,once,-,TRBV6-5,TGTGCCAGCAGTCCTTTCGGAATAGCCAAAAACATTCAGTACTTC,CASSPFGIAKNIQYF
TRBJ1-5,once,-,TRBV29-1,TGCAGCGTTCAGGAGGGGTATCAGCCCCAGCATTTT,CSVQEGYQPQHF
TRBJ1-3,-,-,TRBV27,TGTGCCAGCAGCGGGGGGCTTTCAGGAAACACCATATATTTT,CASSGGLSGNTIYF
TRBJ1-1,-,-,TRBV28,TGTGCCAGCAGTTTGCTGAACACTGAAGCTTTCTTT,CASSLLNTEAFF
TRBJ2-1,-,TRBD1,TRBV27,TGTGCCAGCAACTGGGGGGACAGGGGGCGGCATGAGCAGTTCTTC,CASNWGDRGRHEQFF
TRBJ1-2,-,TRBD1,TRBV28,TGTGCCAGCTATGACAGGGCCCTTGCCTACGGCTACACCTTC,CASYDRALAYGYTF
TRBJ2-2,-,-,TRBV28,TGTGCCAGCAGGCGTACAGGGACCGGGGAGCTGTTTTTT,CASRRTGTGELFF
TRBJ2-2,-,TRBD2,TRBV5-1,TGCGCCAGCAGCTTGAGCCTAGCGGGGGCCGGGGAGCTGTTTTTT,CASSLSLAGAGELFF
TRBJ2-3,-,TRBD2,TRBV29-1,TGCAGCGTTGAAATTCGTAAGCGGGGGACCACAGATACGCAGTATTTT,CSVEIRKRGTTDTQYF
TRBJ1-6,-,TRBD1,TRBV30,TGTGCCTGGAGTCCCGGTAGACAGGGGAATTCACCCCTCCACTTT,CAWSPGRQGNSPLHF
TRBJ2-5,-,TRBD2,TRBV11-3,TGTGCCAGCAGCCCTAGCGGTTGGGAGACCCAGTACTTC,CASSPSGWETQYF
TRBJ1-5,-,-,TRBV10-3,TGTGCCATCAGTGCCGGGGTACGCAATCAGCCCCAGCATTTT,CAISAGVRNQPQHF
TRBJ2-5,-,TRBD2,TRBV4-3,TGCGCCAGCAGCCAAGGGACTAGCGGGGACCAAGAGACCCAGTACTTC,CASSQGTSGDQETQYF
TRBJ1-2,-,-,TRBV12-3/TRBV12-4,TGTGCCAGCAGTTTCGGATCCTATGGCTACACCTTC,CASSFGSYGYTF
TRBJ1-2,few,-,TRBV3-1/TRBV3-2,TGTGCCAGCAGCCAAGGGGGCCTCTATGGCTACACCTTC,CASSQGGLYGYTF
TRBJ1-2,-,-,TRBV5-4,TGTGCCACCCAACCGACAGAGGCACCCTATGGCTACACCTTC,CATQPTEAPYGYTF
TRBJ2-1,-,-,TRBV2,TGTGCCAGCACTTCGACCCCGAGAGGGACCAATGAGCAGTTCTTC,CASTSTPRGTNEQFF
TRBJ2-2,-,-,TRBV3-1/TRBV3-2,TGTGCCAGCAGCCAGGGAGGGGGGGCTGGTACCGGGGAGCTGTTTTTT,CASSQGGGAGTGELFF
TRBJ1-4,once,-,TRBV7-8,TGTGCCAGCAGCCTTCCTGGGACAACTAATGAAAAACTGTTTTTT,CASSLPGTTNEKLFF
TRBJ2-1,-,TRBD1,TRBV27,TGTGCCAGCAGTTTCTGGACAGGGGCAGGGAATGAGCAGTTCTTC,CASSFWTGAGNEQFF
TRBJ2-7,many,TRBD1,TRBV28,TGTGCCAGCAGTTTATATGGGACAGGGGAGCACGAGCAGTACTTC,CASSLYGTGEHEQYF
TRBJ2-7,once,TRBD2,TRBV7-2,TGTGCCAGCAGTACACTAGCGGGGAATTACGAGCAGTACTTC,CASSTLAGNYEQYF
TRBJ2-1,-,TRBD1,TRBV19,TGTGCCAGTACTCCCCGGACAGGGGACAATGAGCAGTTCTTC,CASTPRTGDNEQFF
TRBJ2-2,-,TRBD2,TRBV7-9,TGTGCCAGCAGCTCCGCTAGCGGGGGCGGTAACACCGGGGAGCTGTTTTTT,CASSSASGGGNTGELFF
TRBJ2-5,-,-,TRBV28,TGTGCCAGCAGTTCCGCACAGGGTAGGGAGACCCAGTACTTC,CASSSAQGRETQYF
TRBJ1-2,-,-,TRBV6-6,TGTGCCAGCAGTTCCGACGTCCCGGGTGGCTACACCTTC,CASSSDVPGGYTF
TRBJ1-5,-,-,TRBV11-2,TGTGCCAGCAGCTTAGGCAGGGAGGGCAATCAGCCCCAGCATTTT,CASSLGREGNQPQHF
TRBJ2-1,-,-,TRBV7-9,TGTGCCAGCAGCTTGGAATGGCATGAGCAGTTCTTC,CASSLEWHEQFF
TRBJ1-1,-,-,TRBV18,TGTGCCAGCTCACCATCGGCTGAGGGGAGGACTGAAGCTTTCTTT,CASSPSAEGRTEAFF
TRBJ1-1,-,-,TRBV6-5,TGCGAAGCTCGTCAGGGCGCCCTTGAAGCTTTCTTT,CEARQGALEAFF
TRBJ2-3,-,-,TRBV19,TGTGCCAGTAGTATACAGGGTTTTACAGATACGCAGTATTTT,CASSIQGFTDTQYF
TRBJ2-3,-,-,TRBV29-1,TGCAGCGTTCATAGACTACTCACAGATACGCAGTATTTT,CSVHRLLTDTQYF
TRBJ2-7,-,-,TRBV18,TGTGCCAGCTCACCGGGGGCAGAGTCCTACGAGCAGTACTTC,CASSPGAESYEQYF
TRBJ1-1,-,-,TRBV19,TGTGCCAGTAGGGCACGCATGAACACTGAAGCTTTCTTT,CASRARMNTEAFF